This T cell receptor (beta chain) was found in a study of beta chain features in type 1 diabetes. Purity of each sorted population was above 95%. The study's findings and limits: A PCR bias possibly favoring shorter templates would apply equally to patients and controls. People with Type 1 diabetes carried modestly yet significantly shorter TCRB CDR3s in all four CD4+ subsets.

Sequencing targeted expressed TCRB transcripts, as all isolated RNA had been reverse transcribed. Profiled with immunoSEQ multiplex PCR; TCRdb holds only in-frame clones, not every one. This repertoire shows about 240,000 clones, about 15% found once; its top ten account for approximately 0.018%. V gave up 0 bases and J gave up 5 bases, with 16 bases separating them. The germline V gene encodes CDR1 SQVTM and CDR2 ANQGSEA. CDR3 size: 15 residues. This clone showed up just a few times. Its antigen is not known. The chain combines TRBV29-1 with TRBJ2-5; D possibly corresponds to TRBD1 (5 bases). The clonotype was recovered from a man younger than 40 with type 1 diabetes. Specimen: naive CD4+ T cells from blood. The chain's CDR3 is CSVEERNRPGETQYF. The CDR3 DNA reads TGCAGCGTTGAAGAGCGGAACAGGCCTGGTGAGACCCAGTACTTC.